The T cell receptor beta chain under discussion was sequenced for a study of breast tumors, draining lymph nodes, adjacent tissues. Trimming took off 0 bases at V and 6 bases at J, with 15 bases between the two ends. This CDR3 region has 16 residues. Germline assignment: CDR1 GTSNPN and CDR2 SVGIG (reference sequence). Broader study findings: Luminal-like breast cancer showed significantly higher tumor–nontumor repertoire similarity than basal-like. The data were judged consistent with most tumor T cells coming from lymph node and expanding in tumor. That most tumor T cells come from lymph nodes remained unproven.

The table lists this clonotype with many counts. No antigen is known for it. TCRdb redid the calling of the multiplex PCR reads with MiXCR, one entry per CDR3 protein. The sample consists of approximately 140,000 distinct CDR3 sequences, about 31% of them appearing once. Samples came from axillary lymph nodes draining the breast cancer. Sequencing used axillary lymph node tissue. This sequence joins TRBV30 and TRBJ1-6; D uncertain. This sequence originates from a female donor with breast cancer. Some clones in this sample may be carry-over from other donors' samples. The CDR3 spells CAWSVFGTVVNSPLHF. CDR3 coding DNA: TGTGCCTGGAGTGTATTCGGTACAGTCGTTAATTCACCCCTCCACTTT.